Many counts were recorded for the clone carrying this TCR beta chain. The sample originates from a study of shared clonotypes between healthy human individuals. Study information: Contributing individuals were a couple of females and a few males aged 18 to 49.

The CDR3 spans 14 residues. Losses at the gene ends were 7 bases for V and 13 bases for J; bases not matched to a gene: 15. Germline V gives CDR1 SQVTM, CDR2 ANQGSEA. Sequencing was performed on unsorted PBMC DNA using ten immunoSEQ deep assay plates. In the original workflow: Filtering differed because ImmunoSEQ produced junction-only sequences that carried no quality scores. Sequencing used immunoSEQ multiplex PCR; TCRdb keeps in-frame clones, though not all of them. The V and J calls and clone size come from that table; D and trimming were worked out from the DNA. The sample lists some 500,000 clones; approximately 71% were seen once. Adult Caucasians living in Nashville, Tennessee made up all of the donors.

The rearrangement links TRBV29-1 to TRBJ1-4; 10 nucleotides line up with TRBD1. Sequencing was performed on PBMCs. The sequence was obtained from a middle-aged woman in good health. Some clones in this sample may be carry-over from other donors' samples. CDR3 bases: TGCAGCGCTACTCAAGACAGGGGGCCGCGGCGACTGTTTTTT. Its protein product is CSATQDRGPRRLFF. The whole variable domain, remainder taken from reference TRBV29-1 and TRBJ1-4, is SAVISQKPSRDICQRGTSLTIQCQVDSQVTMMFWYRQQPGQSLTLIATANQGSEATYESGFVIDKFPISRPNLTFSTLTVSNMSPEDSSIYLCSATQDRGPRRLFFGSGTQLSVL.